Sequencing of this T cell receptor (beta chain) was carried out in a study of blood T cells in healthy people across ages. A second roughly 6 to 12 cycle PCR used barcoded and J-beta primers. TCRdb reanalysed the 5' RACE reads using MiXCR and keeps one entry per CDR3 protein. The table includes about 780,000 distinct CDR3 sequences, about half detected once. This CDR3 is 15 amino acids long. The germline CDR1 and CDR2 sequences are SGHKS and YYEKEE (reference sequence). The clonotype originates from a man older than 75 in good health. Input material: blood. V gene TRBV5-5 combines with J gene TRBJ2-5; D perhaps matches TRBD1 (6 bases). The J call may be in error: the DNA end matches TRBJ2-7 better. CDR3 sequence reads: CASSVNRDIGYEQYF. The DNA for the CDR3 is TGTGCCAGCAGCGTGAACCGGGACATAGGATACGAGCAGTACTTC.